This entry describes one TCR beta chain. The antigen this receptor binds is unknown. Per-base quality was not reported, and no clone a single base away is much larger than it. These data originate in a study of T cell repertoires and leukemia-associated antigens (dated by TCRdb to between 2017 and 2020). Regarding the research as a whole: Each sample yielded about 5.1 to 7 million read pairs and roughly 3 to 5.0 million effective reads, 15 million to 20 million effective reads overall. The study aimed to identify which antigen a TCR Vbeta21 clone previously found in CML patients recognizes, using in vitro peptide stimulation of healthy T cells.

From its cysteine to its phenylalanine, the CDR3 spans 14 amino acids. Solely the CDR3 DNA is kept, with 42 bases framed from the first base. The germline ends are 10 bases apart after V is trimmed by 0 bases and J by 3 bases. The germline V gene encodes CDR1 SGDLS and CDR2 YYNGEE. Findings and caveats that apply to the study as a whole: No significant differences among the four groups were observed in the numbers of Vbeta genes (approximately 60), Jbeta genes (over 13), VDJ rearrangements, or unique CDR3s. The antigen specificity and function of the expanded clones were not directly tested, and further investigation of both was required.

TRIzol reagent was used to extract total RNA from the cultured T cells. TCRbeta libraries were amplified from RNA by 5' rapid amplification of cDNA ends (5'RACE). Library concentration and integrity were checked with Qubit, an Agilent instrument, and quantitative PCR before sequencing. Sequencing of qualified libraries was performed on Illumina HiSeq or MiSeq by a commercial service provider. Per the original workflow: TCR sequences in each sample were identified with MiXCR version 1.8.2. To qualify, a clone needed a CDR3 longer than four amino acids, an in-frame nucleotide length, and no stop codon. A read counted as effective if the read contained the complete CDR3 structure. RT-PCR with 24 Vbeta primers, GeneScan spectratyping, and Sanger sequencing were used to validate expanded clones. TCRdb applied fastp at Q25 and MiXCR to the public reads, then kept only in-frame beta chains. Rows are unified per CDR3 protein, each entry keeping the most common DNA and genes. The V and J calls were determined by TCRdb, not by the authors. In all, the sample holds 13,000 to 15,000 distinct CDR3 sequences, and less than 40% of those were seen once. Approximately 8.7% of the sample is in the top ten clones.

CD3+ T cells were first rested overnight at more than 2 million cells/mL in RPMI 1640 without fetal bovine serum. CD3+ T cells were isolated from PBMCs with MACS immunomagnetic beads following the manufacturer's instructions. The receptor comes from a female donor in good health. In this chain, TRBV9 is recombined with TRBJ2-7; a tentative D call is TRBD1 (5 bases match). Sample: CD3+ T cells sorted from blood and cultured. The DNA sequence follows: TGTGCCAGCAGCGTAGATGCAGGGATCTACGAGCAGTACTTC. This is translated as CASSVDAGIYEQYF.